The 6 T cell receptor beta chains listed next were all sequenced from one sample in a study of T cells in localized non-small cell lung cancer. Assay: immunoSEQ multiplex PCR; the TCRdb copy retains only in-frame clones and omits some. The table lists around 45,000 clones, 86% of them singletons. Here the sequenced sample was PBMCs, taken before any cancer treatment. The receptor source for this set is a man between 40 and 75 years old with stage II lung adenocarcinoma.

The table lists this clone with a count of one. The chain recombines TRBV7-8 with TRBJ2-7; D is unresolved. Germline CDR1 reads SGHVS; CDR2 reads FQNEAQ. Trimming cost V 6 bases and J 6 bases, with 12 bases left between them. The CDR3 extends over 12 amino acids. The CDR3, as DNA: TGTGCCAGCAGACCAAACTTTGGCGAGCAGTACGTC. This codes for CASRPNFGEQYV.

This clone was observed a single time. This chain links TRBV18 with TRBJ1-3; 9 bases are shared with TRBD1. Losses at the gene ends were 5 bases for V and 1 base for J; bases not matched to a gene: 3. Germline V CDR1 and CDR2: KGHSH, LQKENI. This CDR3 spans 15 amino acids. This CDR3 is CASSSGTGSGNTIYF. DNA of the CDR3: TGTGCCAGCTCATCAGGGACAGGGTCTGGAAACACCATATATTTT.

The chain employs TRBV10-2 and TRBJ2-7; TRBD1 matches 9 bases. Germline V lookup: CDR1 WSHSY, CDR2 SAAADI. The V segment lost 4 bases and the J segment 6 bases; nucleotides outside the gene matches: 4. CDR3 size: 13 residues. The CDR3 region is CASSAGTGREQYF. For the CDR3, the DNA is TGCGCCAGCAGTGCTGGGACAGGGCGCGAGCAGTACTTC.

The CDR3 here is CASSNRVSYDTQYF. The DNA of the CDR3 is TGTGCCAGTAGTAACAGGGTTTCCTATGATACGCAGTATTTT. This chain uses TRBV19 with TRBJ2-3; possible D gene TRBD1, 6 bases. This CDR3 has 14 residues. V gave up 4 bases and J gave up 6 bases, with 14 bases separating them. Germline CDR1 LNHDA, CDR2 SQIVND (reference sequence). Complete variable domain (other parts from reference TRBV19 and TRBJ2-3): DGGITQSPKYLFRKEGQNVTLSCEQNLNHDAMYWYRQDPGQGLRLIYYSQIVNDFQKGDIAEGYSVSREKKESFPLTVTSAQKNPTAFYLCASSNRVSYDTQYFGPGTRLTVL.

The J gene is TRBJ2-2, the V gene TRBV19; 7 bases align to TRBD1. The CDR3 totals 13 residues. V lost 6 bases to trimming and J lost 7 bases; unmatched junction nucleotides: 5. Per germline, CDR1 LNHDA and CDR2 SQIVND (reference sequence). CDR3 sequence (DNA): TGTGCCAGTAGGAACAGGGGCGTCGGGGAGCTGTTTTTT. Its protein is CASRNRGVGELFF.

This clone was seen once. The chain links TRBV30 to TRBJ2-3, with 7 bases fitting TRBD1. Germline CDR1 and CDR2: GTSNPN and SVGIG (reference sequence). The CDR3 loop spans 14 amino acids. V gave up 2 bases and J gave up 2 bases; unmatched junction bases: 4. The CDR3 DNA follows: TGTGCCTGGAGTTCCGGGACAGTCACAGATACGCAGTATTTT. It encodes CAWSSGTVTDTQYF.